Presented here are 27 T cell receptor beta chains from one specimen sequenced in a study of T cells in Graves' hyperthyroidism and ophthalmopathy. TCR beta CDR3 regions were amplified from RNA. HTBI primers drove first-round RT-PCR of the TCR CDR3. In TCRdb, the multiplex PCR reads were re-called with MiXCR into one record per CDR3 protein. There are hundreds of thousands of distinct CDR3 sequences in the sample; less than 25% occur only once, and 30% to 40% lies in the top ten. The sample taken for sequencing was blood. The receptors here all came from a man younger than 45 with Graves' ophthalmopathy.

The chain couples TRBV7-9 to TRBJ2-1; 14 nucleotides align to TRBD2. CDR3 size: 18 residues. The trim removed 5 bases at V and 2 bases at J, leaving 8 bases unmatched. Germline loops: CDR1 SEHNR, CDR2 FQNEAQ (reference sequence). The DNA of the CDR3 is TGTGCCAGCAGCGGACCGGGACTAGCGGGAGTAACCTACAATGAGCAGTTCTTC. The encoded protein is CASSGPGLAGVTYNEQFF.

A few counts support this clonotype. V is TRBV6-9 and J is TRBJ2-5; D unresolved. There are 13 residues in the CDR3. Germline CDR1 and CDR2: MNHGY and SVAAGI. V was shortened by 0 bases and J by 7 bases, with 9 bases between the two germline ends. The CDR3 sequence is CASSYSASGTQYF. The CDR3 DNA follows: TGTGCCAGCAGTTATTCGGCGTCAGGGACCCAGTACTTC.

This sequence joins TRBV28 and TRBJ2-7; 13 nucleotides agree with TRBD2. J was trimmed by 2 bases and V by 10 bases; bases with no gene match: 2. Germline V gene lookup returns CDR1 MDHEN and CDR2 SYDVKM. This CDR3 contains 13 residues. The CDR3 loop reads CAIGLAGAYEQYF. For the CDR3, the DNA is TGTGCCATCGGACTAGCGGGAGCCTACGAGCAGTACTTC.

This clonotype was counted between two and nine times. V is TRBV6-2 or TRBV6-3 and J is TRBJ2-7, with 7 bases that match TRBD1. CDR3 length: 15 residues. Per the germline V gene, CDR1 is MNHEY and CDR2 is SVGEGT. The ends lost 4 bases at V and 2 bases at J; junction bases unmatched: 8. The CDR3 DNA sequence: TGTGCCAGCAGTTCCGGACAGGTCGTGACCTACGAGCAGTACTTC. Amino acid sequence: CASSSGQVVTYEQYF.

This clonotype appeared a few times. CDR3 in DNA: TGTGCCATCAGTCCCAAGCCGGACGATGGCTACACCTTC. Its translation is CAISPKPDDGYTF. The rearrangement links TRBV10-3 to TRBJ1-2; D remains unclear. Per germline, CDR1 ENHRY and CDR2 SYGVKD. This CDR3 has 13 residues. Trimming removed 5 bases from V and 6 bases from J, with 13 bases in between.

The DNA of the CDR3 is TGCAGTGCTAGGAAAGATACGCAGTATTTT. This translates into CSARKDTQYF. The chain recombines TRBV20-1 with TRBJ2-3; D is ambiguous. Trimming took off 3 bases at V and 5 bases at J, with 3 bases between the two ends. Germline V gene sequence: CDR1 DFQATT, CDR2 SNEGSKA (reference sequence). This CDR3 region has 10 residues.

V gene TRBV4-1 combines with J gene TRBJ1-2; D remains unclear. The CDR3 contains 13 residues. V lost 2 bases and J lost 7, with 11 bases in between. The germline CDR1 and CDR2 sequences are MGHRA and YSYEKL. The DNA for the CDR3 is TGCGCCAGCAGCCAACCGGGTTCGGGTGGCTACACCTTC. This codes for CASSQPGSGGYTF.

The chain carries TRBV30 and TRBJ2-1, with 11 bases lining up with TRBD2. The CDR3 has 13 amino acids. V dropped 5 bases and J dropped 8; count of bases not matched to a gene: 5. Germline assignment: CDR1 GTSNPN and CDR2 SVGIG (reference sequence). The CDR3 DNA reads TGTGCCTGGTCCATAGCGGGAGGGGATGAGCAGTTCTTC. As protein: CAWSIAGGDEQFF. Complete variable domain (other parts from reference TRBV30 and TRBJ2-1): SQTIHQWPATLVQPVGSPLSLECTVEGTSNPNLYWYRQAAGRGLQLLFYSVGIGQISSEVPQNLSASRPQDRQFILSSKKLLLSDSGFYLCAWSIAGGDEQFFGPGTRLTVL.

The CDR3 region has the DNA TGTGCCAGCAGGGCAGGGGATTCTGGGGCCAACGTCCTGACTTTC. This codes for CASRAGDSGANVLTF. This chain links TRBV27 with TRBJ2-6; D is possibly TRBD1 (6 bases). The CDR3 runs 15 residues. The V gene lost 6 bases and the J gene lost 1 base, with 10 bases spanning the gap. Germline V lookup: CDR1 MNHEY, CDR2 SMNVEV (reference sequence).

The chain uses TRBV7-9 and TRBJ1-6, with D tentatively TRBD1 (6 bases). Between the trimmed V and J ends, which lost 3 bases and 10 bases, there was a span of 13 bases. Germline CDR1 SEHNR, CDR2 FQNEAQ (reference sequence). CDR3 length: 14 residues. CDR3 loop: CASSFDRLGSPLHF. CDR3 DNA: TGTGCCAGCAGCTTTGACAGGCTCGGGTCACCCCTCCACTTT. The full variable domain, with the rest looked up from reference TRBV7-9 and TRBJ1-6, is DTGVSQNPRHKITKRGQNVTFRCDPISEHNRLYWYRQTLGQGPEFLTYFQNEAQLEKSRLLSDRFSAERPKGSFSTLEIQRTEQGDSAMYLCASSFDRLGSPLHFGNGTRLTVT.

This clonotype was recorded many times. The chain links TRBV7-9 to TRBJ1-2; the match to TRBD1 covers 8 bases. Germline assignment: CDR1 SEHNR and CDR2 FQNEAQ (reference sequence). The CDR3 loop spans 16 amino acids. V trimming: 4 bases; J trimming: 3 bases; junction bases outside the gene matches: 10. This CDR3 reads CASSSDRASGDYGYTF. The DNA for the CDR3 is TGTGCCAGCAGCTCGGACAGGGCGTCGGGTGACTATGGCTACACCTTC.

The CDR3 coding sequence is TGTGCCAGCAGTTACGGGGGACTACATTACAATGAGCAGTTCTTC. This gives the protein CASSYGGLHYNEQFF. The chain employs TRBV6-5 and TRBJ2-1; 7 bases align to TRBD2. Germline assignment: CDR1 MNHEY and CDR2 SVGAGI. CDR3 length: 15 residues. V shed 2 bases, J shed 4 bases, and the junction held 5 bases outside the gene matches.

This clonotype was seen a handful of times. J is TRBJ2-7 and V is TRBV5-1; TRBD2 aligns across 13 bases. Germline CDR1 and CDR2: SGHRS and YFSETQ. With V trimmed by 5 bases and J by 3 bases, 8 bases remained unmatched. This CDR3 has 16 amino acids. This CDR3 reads CASRPGTSGDLYEQYF. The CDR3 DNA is TGCGCCAGCAGACCCGGGACTAGCGGGGACCTCTACGAGCAGTACTTC.

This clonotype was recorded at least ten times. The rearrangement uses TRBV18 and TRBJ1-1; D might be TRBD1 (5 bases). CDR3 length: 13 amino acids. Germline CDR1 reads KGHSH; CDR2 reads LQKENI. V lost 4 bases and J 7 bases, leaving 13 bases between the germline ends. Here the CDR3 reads CASSLRDGLEAFF. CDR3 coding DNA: TGTGCCAGCTCACTTCGGGACGGACTTGAAGCTTTCTTT.

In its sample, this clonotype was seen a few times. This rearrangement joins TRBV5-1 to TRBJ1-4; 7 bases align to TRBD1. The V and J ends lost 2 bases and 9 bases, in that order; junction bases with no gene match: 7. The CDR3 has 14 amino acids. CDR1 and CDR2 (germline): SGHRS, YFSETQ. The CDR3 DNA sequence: TGCGCCAGCAGCTTAGGACAGGATCTACAAAAACTGTTTTTT. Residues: CASSLGQDLQKLFF.

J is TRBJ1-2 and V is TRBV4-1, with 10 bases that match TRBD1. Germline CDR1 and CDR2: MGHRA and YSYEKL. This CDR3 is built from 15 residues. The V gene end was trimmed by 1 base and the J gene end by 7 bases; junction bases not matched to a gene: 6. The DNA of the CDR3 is TGCGCCAGCAGCCAAGCCAGACAGGGGGCGAGTGGCTACACCTTC. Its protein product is CASSQARQGASGYTF.

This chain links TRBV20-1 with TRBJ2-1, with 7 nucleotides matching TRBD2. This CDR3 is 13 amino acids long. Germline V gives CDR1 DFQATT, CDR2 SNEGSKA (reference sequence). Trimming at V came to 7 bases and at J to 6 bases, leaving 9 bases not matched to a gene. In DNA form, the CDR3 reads TGCAGTGGGGGCGGGAGTATCACCAATGAGCAGTTCTTC. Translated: CSGGGSITNEQFF.

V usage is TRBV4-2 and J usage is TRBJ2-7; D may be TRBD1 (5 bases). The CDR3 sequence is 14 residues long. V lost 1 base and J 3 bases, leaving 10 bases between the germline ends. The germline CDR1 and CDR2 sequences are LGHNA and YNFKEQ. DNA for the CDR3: TGTGCCAGCAGCCAAGGAACAGGCAACTACGAGCAGTACTTC. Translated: CASSQGTGNYEQYF.

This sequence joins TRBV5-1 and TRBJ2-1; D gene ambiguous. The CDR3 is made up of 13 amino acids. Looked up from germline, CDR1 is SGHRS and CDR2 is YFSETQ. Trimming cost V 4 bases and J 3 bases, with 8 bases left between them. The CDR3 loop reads CASSTDNYNEQFF. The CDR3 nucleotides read TGCGCCAGCAGCACAGACAACTACAATGAGCAGTTCTTC.

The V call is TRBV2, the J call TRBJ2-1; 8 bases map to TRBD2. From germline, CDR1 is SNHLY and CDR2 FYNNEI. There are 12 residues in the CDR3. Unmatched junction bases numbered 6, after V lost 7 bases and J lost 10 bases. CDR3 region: CASNRGGTEQFF. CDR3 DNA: TGTGCCAGCAACCGGGGGGGGACCGAGCAGTTCTTC.

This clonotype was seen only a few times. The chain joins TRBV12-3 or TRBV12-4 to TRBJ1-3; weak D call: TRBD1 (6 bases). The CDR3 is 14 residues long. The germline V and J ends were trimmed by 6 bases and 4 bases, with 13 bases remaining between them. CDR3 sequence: CASRPGHQGNTIYF. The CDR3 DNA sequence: TGTGCCAGCAGACCGGGACATCAAGGAAACACCATATATTTT.

CDR3 amino acids: CASSATGPMGSTNEKLFF. In DNA, the CDR3 is TGTGCCAGCAGTGCAACAGGGCCCATGGGGTCAACTAATGAAAAACTGTTTTTT. This chain connects TRBV27 to TRBJ1-4, with D perhaps TRBD1 (6 bases). CDR3 length equals 18 residues. Germline V gene data show CDR1 as MNHEY and CDR2 as SMNVEV (reference sequence). V lost 5 bases to trimming and J lost 0 bases, with 19 bases between them.

CDR3 protein: CAWSVLGHGYTF. CDR3 sequence (DNA): TGTGCCTGGAGTGTACTAGGGCATGGCTACACCTTC. The chain employs TRBV30 and TRBJ1-2; D not resolved. Germline CDR1 and CDR2: GTSNPN and SVGIG (reference sequence). This CDR3 is 12 amino acids long. V dropped 0 bases and J dropped 6 bases, with 8 bases sitting between them.

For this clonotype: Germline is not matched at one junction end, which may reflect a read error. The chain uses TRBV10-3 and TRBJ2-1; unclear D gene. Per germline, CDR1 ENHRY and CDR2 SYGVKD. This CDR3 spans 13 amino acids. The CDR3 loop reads CASSDLQLDEQFF. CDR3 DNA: TGTGCCAGCAGTGATCTTCAATTGGATGAGCAGTTCTTC.

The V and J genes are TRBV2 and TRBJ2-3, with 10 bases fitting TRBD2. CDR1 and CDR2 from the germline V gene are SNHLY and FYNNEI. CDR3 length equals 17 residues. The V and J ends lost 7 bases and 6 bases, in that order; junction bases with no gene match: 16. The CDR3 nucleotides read TGTGCCAGCACCGCCTTTGGACTAGCGGCCGCCGGCGATACGCAGTATTTT. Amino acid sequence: CASTAFGLAAAGDTQYF.

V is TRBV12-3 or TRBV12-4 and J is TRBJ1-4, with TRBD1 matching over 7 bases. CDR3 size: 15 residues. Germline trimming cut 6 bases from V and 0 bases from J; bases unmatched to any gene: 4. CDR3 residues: CASRAGGTTNEKLFF. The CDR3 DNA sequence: TGTGCCAGCAGGGCAGGGGGAACAACTAATGAAAAACTGTTTTTT.

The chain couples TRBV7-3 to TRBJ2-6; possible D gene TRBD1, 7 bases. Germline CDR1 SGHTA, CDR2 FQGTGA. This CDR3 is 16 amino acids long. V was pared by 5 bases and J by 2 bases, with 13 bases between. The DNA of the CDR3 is TGTGCCAGCAGCCCCGCGGGGACAGCTGGGGCCAACGTCCTGACTTTC. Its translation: CASSPAGTAGANVLTF.